This T cell receptor (beta chain) is drawn from a study of T cell responses to AZD1222 COVID-19 vaccine. This CDR3 region has 17 residues. V was clipped by 5 bases and J by 6 bases; unmatched bases: 17. Germline lookup yields CDR1 MNHEY and CDR2 SMNVEV (reference sequence). Data came from immunoSEQ multiplex PCR; TCRdb stores just in-frame clones and leaves some out. The sample records around 88,000 clones, approximately 85% being singletons. This receptor was obtained from an adult in good health. This specimen was peripheral blood, taken on day 0 of AZD1222 vaccination. The chain employs TRBV27 and TRBJ2-7, with 9 bases that match TRBD2. This CDR3 is CASSKWGSGRSETEQYF. The CDR3 nucleotides are TGTGCCAGCAGTAAATGGGGTAGCGGGAGATCTGAAACCGAGCAGTACTTC.